The clone carrying this TCR beta chain appeared a few times. Its antigen remains unknown. The germline gives CDR1 DFQATT, CDR2 SNEGSKA (reference sequence). The CDR3 has 8 amino acids. PCR was performed a second time for about 6 to 12 cycles using a sample-barcoded 5' primer and a J-beta primer mix. Every cDNA molecule bore a tag from a template-switch adaptor containing 12 random nucleotides. One entry per CDR3 protein results from TCRdb running MiXCR on the 5' RACE reads. In the table there are approximately 1,700,000 distinct CDR3 sequences, 39% of which are singletons. This specimen belongs to a study of blood T cells in healthy people across ages. Study outcomes and limitations: Estimates based on one million T cells were treated as lower bounds. Roughly linear declines in TCR beta diversity per million T cells occurred with age.

This clonotype was obtained from a human donor in good health. This chain connects TRBV20-1 to TRBJ2-1; no clear D gene. Material: blood. CDR3 amino acids: CSPNEQFF. The CDR3 DNA is TGCAGCCCGAATGAGCAGTTCTTC.